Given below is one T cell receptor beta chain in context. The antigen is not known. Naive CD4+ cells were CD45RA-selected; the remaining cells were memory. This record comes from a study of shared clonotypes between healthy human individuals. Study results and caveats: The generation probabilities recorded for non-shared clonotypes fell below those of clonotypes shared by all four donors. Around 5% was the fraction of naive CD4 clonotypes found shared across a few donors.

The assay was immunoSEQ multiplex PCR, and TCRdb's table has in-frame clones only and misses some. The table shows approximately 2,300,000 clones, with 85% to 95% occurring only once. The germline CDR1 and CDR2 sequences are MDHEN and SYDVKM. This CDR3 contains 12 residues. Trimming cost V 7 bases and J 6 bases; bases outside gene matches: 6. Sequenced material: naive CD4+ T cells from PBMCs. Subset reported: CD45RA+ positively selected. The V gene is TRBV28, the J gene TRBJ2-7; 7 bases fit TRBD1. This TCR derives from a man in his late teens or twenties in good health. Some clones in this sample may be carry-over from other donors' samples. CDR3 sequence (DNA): TGTGCCAGCACCGACAGGGAGTCCGAGCAGTACTTC. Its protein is CASTDRESEQYF. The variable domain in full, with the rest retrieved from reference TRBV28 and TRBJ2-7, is DVKVTQSSRYLVKRTGEKVFLECVQDMDHENMFWYRQDPGLGLRLIYFSYDVKMKEKGDIPEGYSVSREKKERFSLILESASTNQTSMYLCASTDRESEQYFGPGTRLTVT.